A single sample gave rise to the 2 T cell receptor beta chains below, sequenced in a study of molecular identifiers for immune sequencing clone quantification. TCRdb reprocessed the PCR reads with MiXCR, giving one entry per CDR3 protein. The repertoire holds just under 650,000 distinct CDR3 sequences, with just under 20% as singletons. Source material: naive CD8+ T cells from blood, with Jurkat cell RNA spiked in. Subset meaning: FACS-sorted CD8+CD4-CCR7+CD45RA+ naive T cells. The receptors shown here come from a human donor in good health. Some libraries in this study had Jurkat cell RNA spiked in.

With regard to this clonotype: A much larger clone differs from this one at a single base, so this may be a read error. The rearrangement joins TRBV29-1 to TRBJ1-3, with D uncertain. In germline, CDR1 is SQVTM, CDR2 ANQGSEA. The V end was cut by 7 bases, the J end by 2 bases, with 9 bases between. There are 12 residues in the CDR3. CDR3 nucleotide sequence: TGCAGCGCTGTAACAGCTGGAAACACCATATATTTT. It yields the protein CSAVTAGNTIYF.

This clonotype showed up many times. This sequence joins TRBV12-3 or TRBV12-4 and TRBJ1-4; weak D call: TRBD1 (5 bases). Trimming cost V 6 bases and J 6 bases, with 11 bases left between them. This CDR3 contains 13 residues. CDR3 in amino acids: CASRDTSDEKLFF. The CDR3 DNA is TGTGCCAGCAGGGACACTTCAGATGAAAAACTGTTTTTT.